Shown below are 3 T cell receptor beta chains from a single sample sequenced in a study of CD8+CD57+ T cells in acquired aplastic anemia (dated by TCRdb to the late 2010s). Instrument used: Illumina HiSeq 2000. Genomic DNA was used as template for profiling of TCR beta VDJ combinations and CDR3 sequences. The public reads were quality trimmed at Q25 with fastp and then assembled into clones with MiXCR by TCRdb, keeping productive beta chains. When rows share a CDR3 protein, they turn into one entry using the most common DNA and genes. The sample table records approximately 380,000 distinct CDR3 sequences; roughly 64% of these occur just once. The ten largest clones add up to 4% of the sample. The sequenced sample consisted of sorted CD4+, CD8+, or CD8+CD57+ T cells (not recorded which) from PBMCs. Receptors were obtained from a human donor in good health, serving as a control.

The chain joins TRBV4-2 to TRBJ1-1; D unclear. With 7 bases removed from V and 1 base from J, the gap between germline ends came to 19 bases. The CDR3 sequence is 16 residues long. The germline V gene has CDR1 LGHNA and CDR2 YNFKEQ. The CDR3 reads CASKSRSTEGNTEAFF. The CDR3 DNA sequence: TGTGCCAGCAAGAGCCGCAGTACCGAGGGGAACACTGAAGCTTTCTTT.

For this clonotype: A much larger clone sits a single nucleotide away, making a read error possible. The chain is built from TRBV18 and TRBJ2-1; D remains ambiguous. This CDR3 has 12 amino acids. Germline CDR1 reads KGHSH; CDR2 reads LQKENI. For the CDR3, the DNA is TGTGCCAGCTCAAAAGAGTACAATGTGCAGTTCTTC. Translated: CASSKEYNVQFF.

Many counts were recorded for this clonotype. The rearrangement links TRBV6-5 to TRBJ1-1; D call uncertain. Germline CDR1 is MNHEY and CDR2 is SVGAGI. This CDR3 has 14 residues. V was cut by 6 bases and J by 5 bases, with 16 bases left in between. Here the CDR3 DNA reads TGTGCCAGCAGGGGCGCGGAGGGATATACTGAAGCTTTCTTT. Protein sequence: CASRGAEGYTEAFF.